The 18 T cell receptor beta chains reported below all come from one sample, sequenced in a study of blood T cell repertoires in COVID-19. Sequenced by immunoSEQ multiplex PCR; TCRdb stores in-frame clones only, minus some. The table records approximately 130,000 clones, around 83% of them present only once. Material: PBMCs or T cells enriched from blood (not recorded which). These receptors were taken from a man aged 25-45 years who had recovered from COVID-19.

This clone was recorded once. The rearrangement uses TRBV30 and TRBJ2-7; possible D gene TRBD2, 5 bases. The CDR3 has 11 amino acids. Germline assignment: CDR1 GTSNPN and CDR2 SVGIG (reference sequence). Trimming took off 3 bases at V and 3 bases at J, with 6 bases between the two ends. The CDR3 protein is CAWSRDYEQYF. The DNA for the CDR3 is TGTGCCTGGAGCCGGGACTACGAGCAGTACTTC.

The CDR3 DNA follows: TGTGCCAGCTCATCCCTGGACAGAGCAGTGTTAGCCAAAAACATTCAGTACTTC. Translation gives CASSSLDRAVLAKNIQYF. V is TRBV18 and J is TRBJ2-4, with D tentatively TRBD1 (6 bases). V was cut by 5 bases and J by 0 bases, with 20 bases left in between. This CDR3 has 18 residues. The germline gives CDR1 KGHSH, CDR2 LQKENI.

This chain joins TRBV19 and TRBJ1-1; 7 bases map to TRBD1. Looked up from germline, CDR1 is LNHDA and CDR2 is SQIVND (reference sequence). V lost 9 bases, J lost 4 bases, and 11 bases stayed unmatched. The CDR3 covers 14 residues. The CDR3 is CASLDRVYTTEAFF. The CDR3 DNA reads as TGTGCCAGCCTCGACAGGGTTTACACCACTGAAGCTTTCTTT.

V is TRBV10-3 and J is TRBJ2-3; D is perhaps TRBD1 (6 bases). CDR1 is ENHRY, CDR2 SYGVKD, per germline. V lost 7 bases to trimming and J lost 2 bases, with 13 bases between them. There are 14 residues in the CDR3. The DNA for the CDR3 is TGTGCCATCAAGGGGGTTCTCAACACAGATACGCAGTATTTT. Translating it yields CAIKGVLNTDTQYF.

This CDR3 reads CASSIGGAYNEQFF. Written as DNA, the CDR3 is TGTGCCAGTAGTATCGGGGGAGCCTACAATGAGCAGTTCTTC. This sequence joins TRBV19 and TRBJ2-1; D possibly corresponds to TRBD2 (6 bases). This CDR3 spans 14 amino acids. V lost 3 bases and J lost 2, with 8 bases in between. In germline, CDR1 is LNHDA, CDR2 SQIVND (reference sequence).

The chain joins TRBV3-1 (or the pseudogene TRBV3-2) to TRBJ2-2, with D perhaps TRBD1 (5 bases). V was cut by 0 bases and J by 3 bases, with 11 bases left in between. Germline lookup yields CDR1 LGHDT and CDR2 YNNKEL (reference sequence). This CDR3 is 16 amino acids long. CDR3 coding DNA: TGTGCCAGCAGCCAAGAAGATAGGGGCGACACCGGGGAGCTGTTTTTT. This gives the protein CASSQEDRGDTGELFF.

The J gene is TRBJ1-1, the V gene TRBV9; TRBD1 might be the D (5 bases). The CDR3 length is 14 residues. Trimming removed 4 bases at V and 3 bases at J, with 13 bases between. CDR1 and CDR2 from the germline V gene are SGDLS and YYNGEE. The CDR3 DNA is TGTGCCAGCAGCCCCGGGGGACGGCACACTGAAGCTTTCTTT. Protein: CASSPGGRHTEAFF.

This chain links TRBV18 with TRBJ1-2; 10 bases are shared with TRBD1. The trim removed 3 bases at V and 3 bases at J, leaving 13 bases unmatched. This CDR3 has 18 amino acids. Per germline, CDR1 KGHSH and CDR2 LQKENI. CDR3 sequence reads: CASSPFETGGENYYGYTF. For the CDR3, the DNA is TGTGCCAGCTCACCGTTTGAGACAGGGGGCGAAAACTACTATGGCTACACCTTC.

The chain is built from TRBV12-5 and TRBJ1-6; tentatively, D is TRBD1 (6 bases). There are 20 residues in the CDR3. Between the trimmed V and J ends, which lost 1 base and 9 bases, there was a span of 28 bases. The V gene's germline CDR1 is LGHNT and CDR2 FRNRAP. The CDR3, as DNA: TGTGCTAGTGGTTTGGAGGGAAAGGACAGTTCAATTCCCTGGGGTTCACCCCTCCACTTT. This translates into CASGLEGKDSSIPWGSPLHF.

The V gene is TRBV7-9, the J gene TRBJ2-1; D is perhaps TRBD1 (5 bases). The CDR3 runs to 15 residues. In germline, CDR1 is SEHNR, CDR2 FQNEAQ (reference sequence). V lost 0 bases and J lost 1, with 7 bases in between. The CDR3 sequence: CASSLAQGSYNEQFF. The CDR3 DNA is TGTGCCAGCAGCTTAGCCCAGGGATCCTACAATGAGCAGTTCTTC.

The rearrangement uses TRBV19 and TRBJ1-6; D uncertain. This CDR3 has 15 amino acids. Trimming left V 5 bases short and J 3 bases short, with 11 bases between. The germline V gene encodes CDR1 LNHDA and CDR2 SQIVND (reference sequence). This CDR3 is CASSPPGIYNSPLHF. In DNA, the CDR3 is TGTGCCAGTAGTCCTCCCGGGATCTATAATTCACCCCTCCACTTT.

V gene TRBV3-1 (or the pseudogene TRBV3-2) combines with J gene TRBJ2-3; 16 nucleotides align to TRBD2. V gave up 3 bases and J gave up 9 bases; unmatched junction bases: 6. Germline V CDR1 and CDR2: LGHDT, YNNKEL (reference sequence). The CDR3 runs to 16 residues. The CDR3 region has the DNA TGTGCCAGCAGCCATGAGGGACTAGCGGGGGGGCGGACGCAGTATTTT. Protein: CASSHEGLAGGRTQYF.

The V and J genes are TRBV5-4 and TRBJ2-7; 7 bases fit TRBD1. The J segment lost 0 bases and the V segment lost 4 bases, leaving 4 bases of the junction unmatched. The CDR3 covers 14 residues. Germline CDR1 is SGHNT and CDR2 is YYREEE (reference sequence). The CDR3 region is CASSDTGASYEQYF. The CDR3 DNA reads as TGTGCCAGCAGCGATACAGGGGCCTCCTACGAGCAGTACTTC.

The rearrangement joins TRBV6-5 to TRBJ2-7; TRBD2 is a possible D gene (5 bases). From germline, CDR1 is MNHEY and CDR2 SVGAGI. Between the trimmed V and J ends, which lost 6 bases and 7 bases, there was a span of 10 bases. This CDR3 is built from 11 residues. The DNA for the CDR3 is TGTGCCAGCAGGGCTCGGGGTGAGCAGTACTTC. It encodes CASRARGEQYF.

The chain has TRBV5-4 and TRBJ2-1, with D maybe TRBD2 (6 bases). Germline V gene lookup returns CDR1 SGHNT and CDR2 YYREEE (reference sequence). The CDR3 has 14 amino acids. V was pared by 3 bases and J by 5 bases, with 12 bases between. CDR3 sequence reads: CASSYRAGDNEQFF. The CDR3 nucleotides read TGTGCCAGCAGCTACCGAGCGGGCGACAATGAGCAGTTCTTC.

The J gene is TRBJ2-1, the V gene TRBV25-1, with D uncertain. V was cut by 6 bases and J by 0 bases, with 15 bases left in between. Germline CDR1 is MGHDK and CDR2 is SYGVNS. This CDR3 spans 16 amino acids. This chain's CDR3 is CASSPPGYSSYNEQFF. The CDR3 coding sequence is TGTGCCAGCAGCCCTCCGGGTTATAGCTCCTACAATGAGCAGTTCTTC. Combining the CDR3 with reference TRBV25-1 and TRBJ2-1 gives the whole variable domain EADIYQTPRYLVIGTGKKITLECSQTMGHDKMYWYQQDPGMELHLIHYSYGVNSTEKGDLSSESTVSRIRTEHFPLTLESARPSHTSQYLCASSPPGYSSYNEQFFGPGTRLTVL.

This chain links TRBV28 with TRBJ2-2; the match to TRBD2 covers 14 bases. The CDR3 is 16 amino acids. Germline CDR1 reads MDHEN; CDR2 reads SYDVKM. V shed 5 bases, J shed 5 bases, and the junction held 4 bases outside the gene matches. CDR3 nucleotide sequence: TGTGCCAGCAGTAACGGACTAGCGGGGGGTACCGGGGAGCTGTTTTTT. This codes for CASSNGLAGGTGELFF.

The V call is TRBV6-7, the J call TRBJ2-7, with TRBD1 matching 9 bases. TRBV6-7 is reported as an ORF; its role is uncertain. The V and J ends lost 2 bases and 4 bases, in that order; junction bases with no gene match: 6. The CDR3 consists of 15 residues. The CDR3 DNA reads TGTGCCAGCAGTTACACTCCGGGACAGGGTTACGAGCAGTACGTC. It specifies CASSYTPGQGYEQYV.